The T cell receptor (beta chain) described here comes from a study of beta chain features in type 1 diabetes. Study conclusions and caveats: The study found moderately but significantly shorter TCRB CDR3s in all four CD4+ subsets of Type 1 diabetes patients.

Concerning this clone: The target antigen is unknown.

The CDR3 has 15 residues. CDR1 is SGDLS, CDR2 YYNGEE, per germline. V was pared by 0 bases and J by 4 bases, with 13 bases between. The authors sorted CD4+ naive, central memory, regulatory and stem cell-like memory cells via CD45RO/CCR7/CD25/CD127/CD95/CD27. Isolated RNA was reverse transcribed in full, so expressed TCRB transcripts were sequenced. Libraries were prepared by immunoSEQ multiplex PCR; TCRdb keeps only in-frame clonotypes and omits some of them. Among approximately 150,000 clones listed, roughly an eighth were seen once. What was sequenced was central memory CD4+ T cells from blood. The chain joins TRBV9 to TRBJ1-1; a possible D gene is TRBD1 (5 bases). The clonotype originates from a man younger than 35 with type 1 diabetes. CDR3 region: CASSVAGASSTEAFF. The DNA for the CDR3 is TGTGCCAGCAGCGTAGCTGGGGCGTCGAGCACTGAAGCTTTCTTT.